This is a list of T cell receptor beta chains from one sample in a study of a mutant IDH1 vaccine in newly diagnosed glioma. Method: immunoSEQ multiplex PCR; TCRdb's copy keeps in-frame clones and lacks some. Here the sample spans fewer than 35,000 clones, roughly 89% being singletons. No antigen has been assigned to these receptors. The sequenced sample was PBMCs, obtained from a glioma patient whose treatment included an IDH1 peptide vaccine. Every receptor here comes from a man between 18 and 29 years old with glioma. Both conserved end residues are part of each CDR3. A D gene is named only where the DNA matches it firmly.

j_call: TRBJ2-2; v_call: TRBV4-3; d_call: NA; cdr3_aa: CASSQDLSGRAGELFF
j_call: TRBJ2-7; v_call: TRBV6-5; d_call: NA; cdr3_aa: CASSRETEQYF
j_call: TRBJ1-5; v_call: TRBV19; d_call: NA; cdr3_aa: CASSIDRGGNQPQHF
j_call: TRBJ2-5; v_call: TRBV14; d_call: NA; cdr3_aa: CASSLRHLQETQYF
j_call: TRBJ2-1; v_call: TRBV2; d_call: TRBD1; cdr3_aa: CASRTDRASYNEQFF
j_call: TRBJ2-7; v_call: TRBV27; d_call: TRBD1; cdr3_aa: CASSSPRGNVYEQYF
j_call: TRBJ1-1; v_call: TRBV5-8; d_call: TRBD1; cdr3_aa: CATPPGQGYTEAFF
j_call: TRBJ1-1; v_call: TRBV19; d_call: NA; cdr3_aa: CASSIDRKNTEAFF
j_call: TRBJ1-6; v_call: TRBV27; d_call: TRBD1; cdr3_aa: CASRRTGVGSPLHF
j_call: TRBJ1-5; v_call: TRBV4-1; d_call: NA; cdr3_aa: CASSQDRDGDQPQHF
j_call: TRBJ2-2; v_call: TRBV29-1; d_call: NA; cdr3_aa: CSVGSAGTNTGELFF
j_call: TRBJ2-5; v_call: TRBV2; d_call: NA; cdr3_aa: CAREGRDQETQYF
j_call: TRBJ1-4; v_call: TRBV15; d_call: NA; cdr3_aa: CATSRDPDRLDGNEKLFF
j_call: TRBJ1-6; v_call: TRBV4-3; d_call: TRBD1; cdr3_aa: CASSPDRGPTEALHF
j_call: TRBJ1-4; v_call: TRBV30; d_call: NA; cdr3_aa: CAWSAGGGDEKLFF
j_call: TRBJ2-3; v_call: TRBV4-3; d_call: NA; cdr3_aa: CASSQGIPGTQYF
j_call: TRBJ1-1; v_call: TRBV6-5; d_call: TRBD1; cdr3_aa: CASSLAGGGDTEAFF
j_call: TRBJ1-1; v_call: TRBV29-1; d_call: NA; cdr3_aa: CSVLVRTEAFF
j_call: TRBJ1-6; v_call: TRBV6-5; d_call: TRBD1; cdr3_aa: CASSGTVYNSPLHF
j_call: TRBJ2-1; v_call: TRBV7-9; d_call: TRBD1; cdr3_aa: CASSLGIGDRANEQFF
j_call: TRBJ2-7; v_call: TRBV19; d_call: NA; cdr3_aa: CARVIRRDPSYEQYF
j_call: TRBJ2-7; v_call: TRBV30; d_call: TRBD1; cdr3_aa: CAFDRVSYEQYF
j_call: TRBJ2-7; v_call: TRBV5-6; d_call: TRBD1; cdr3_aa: CASSSRQGMDEQYF
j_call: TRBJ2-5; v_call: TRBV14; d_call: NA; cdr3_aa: CASLPTIRRRLKETQYF
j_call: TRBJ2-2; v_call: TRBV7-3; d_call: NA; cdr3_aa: CASSPSTIGELFF
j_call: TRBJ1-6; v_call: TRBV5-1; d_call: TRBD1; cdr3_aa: CASRDGTGQTPLHF
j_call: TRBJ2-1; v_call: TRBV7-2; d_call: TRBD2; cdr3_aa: CASKAGPTYNEQFF
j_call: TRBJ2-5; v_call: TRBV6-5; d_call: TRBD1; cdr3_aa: CASSYSNRGYETQYF
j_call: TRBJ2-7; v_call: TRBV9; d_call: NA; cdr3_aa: CASSRGLAPETYEQYF
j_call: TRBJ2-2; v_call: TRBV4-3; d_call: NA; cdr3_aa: CASSQGQNTGELFF
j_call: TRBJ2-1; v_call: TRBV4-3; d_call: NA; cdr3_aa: CASSQVGTAEQFF
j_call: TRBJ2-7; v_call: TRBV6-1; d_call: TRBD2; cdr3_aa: CASSVTAGTSWTYEQYF
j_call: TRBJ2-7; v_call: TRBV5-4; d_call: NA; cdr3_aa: CASSSPPGAHYEQYF
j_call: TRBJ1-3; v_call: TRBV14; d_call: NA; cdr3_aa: CASSPRNSGNTIYF
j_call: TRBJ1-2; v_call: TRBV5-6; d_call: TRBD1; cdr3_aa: CASSFRDRNYGYTF
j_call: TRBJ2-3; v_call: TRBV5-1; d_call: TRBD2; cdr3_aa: CASSPAAGGPHTQYF
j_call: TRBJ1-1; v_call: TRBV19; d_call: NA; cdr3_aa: CASSGGAGAFF
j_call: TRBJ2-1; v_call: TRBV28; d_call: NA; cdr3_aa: CASGQNNEQFF
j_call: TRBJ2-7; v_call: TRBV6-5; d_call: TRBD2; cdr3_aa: CASRPTSEYEQYF
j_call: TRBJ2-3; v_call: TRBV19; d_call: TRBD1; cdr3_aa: CASRLQGAADTQYF
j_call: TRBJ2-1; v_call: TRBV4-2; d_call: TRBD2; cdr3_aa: CASYGASGSRGNEQFF
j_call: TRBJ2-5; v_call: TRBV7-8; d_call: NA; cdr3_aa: CASSLVSGAGNHQETQYF
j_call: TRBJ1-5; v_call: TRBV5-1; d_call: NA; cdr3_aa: CASSLWGERDQPQHF
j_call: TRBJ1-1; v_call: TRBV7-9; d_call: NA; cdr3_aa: CASSSPLWGYTEAFF
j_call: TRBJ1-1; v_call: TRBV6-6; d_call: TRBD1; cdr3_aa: CATQNRGRNTEAFF
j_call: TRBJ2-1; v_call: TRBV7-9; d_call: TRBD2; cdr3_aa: CASIAEVGGSSYNEQFF
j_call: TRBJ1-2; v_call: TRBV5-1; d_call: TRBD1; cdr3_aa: CASSPSVTGRGDYGYTF
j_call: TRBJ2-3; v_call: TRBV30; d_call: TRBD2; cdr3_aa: CAWSIAGADTQYF
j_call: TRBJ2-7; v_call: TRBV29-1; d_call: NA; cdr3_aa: CSVEFSHSYEQYF